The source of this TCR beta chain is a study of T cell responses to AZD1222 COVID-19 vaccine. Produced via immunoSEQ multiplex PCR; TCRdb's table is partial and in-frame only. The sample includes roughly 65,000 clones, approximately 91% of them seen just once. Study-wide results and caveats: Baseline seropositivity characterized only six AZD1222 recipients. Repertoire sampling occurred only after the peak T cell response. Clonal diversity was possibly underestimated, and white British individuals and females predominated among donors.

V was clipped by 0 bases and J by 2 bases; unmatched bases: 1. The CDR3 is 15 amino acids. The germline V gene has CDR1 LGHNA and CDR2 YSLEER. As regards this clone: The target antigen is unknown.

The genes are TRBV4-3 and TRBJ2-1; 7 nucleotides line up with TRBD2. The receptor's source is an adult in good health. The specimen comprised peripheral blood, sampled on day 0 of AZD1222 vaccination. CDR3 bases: TGCGCCAGCAGCCAAGAAGCGGGACCCTACAATGAGCAGTTCTTC. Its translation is CASSQEAGPYNEQFF.